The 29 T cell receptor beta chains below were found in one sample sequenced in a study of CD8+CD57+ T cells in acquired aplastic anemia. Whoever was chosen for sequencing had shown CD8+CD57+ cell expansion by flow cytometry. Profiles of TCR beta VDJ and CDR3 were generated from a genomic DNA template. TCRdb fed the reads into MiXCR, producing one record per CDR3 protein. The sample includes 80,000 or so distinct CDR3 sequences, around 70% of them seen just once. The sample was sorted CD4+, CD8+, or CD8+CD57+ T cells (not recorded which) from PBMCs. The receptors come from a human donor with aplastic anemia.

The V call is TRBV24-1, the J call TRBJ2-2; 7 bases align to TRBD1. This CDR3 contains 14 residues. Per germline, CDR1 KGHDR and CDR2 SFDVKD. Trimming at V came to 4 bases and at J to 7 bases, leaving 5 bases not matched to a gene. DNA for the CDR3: TGTGCCACCAGTGACGGACAGGATCACGGGGAGCTGTTTTTT. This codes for CATSDGQDHGELFF.

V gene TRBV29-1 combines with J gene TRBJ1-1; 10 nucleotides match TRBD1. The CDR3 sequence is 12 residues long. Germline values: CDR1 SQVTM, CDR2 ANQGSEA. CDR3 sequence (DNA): TGCAGAGCGGGACAGGGGAGTGGTGAAGCTTTCTTT. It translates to CRAGQGSGEAFF. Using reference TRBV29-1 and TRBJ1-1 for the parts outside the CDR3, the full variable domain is SAVISQKPSRDICQRGTSLTIQCQVDSQVTMMFWYRQQPGQSLTLIATANQGSEATYESGFVIDKFPISRPNLTFSTLTVSNMSPEDSSIYLCRAGQGSGEAFFGQGTRLTVV.

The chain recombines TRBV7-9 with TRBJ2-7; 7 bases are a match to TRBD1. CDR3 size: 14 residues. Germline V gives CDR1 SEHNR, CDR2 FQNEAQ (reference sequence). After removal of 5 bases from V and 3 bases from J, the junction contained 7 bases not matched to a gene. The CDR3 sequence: CASSRTGVDYEQYF. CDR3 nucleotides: TGTGCCAGCAGCCGAACAGGGGTAGACTACGAGCAGTACTTC.

The CDR3 here is CASSDGVEQYF. Here the CDR3 DNA reads TGTGCCAGCAGCGACGGGGTGGAGCAGTACTTC. The chain employs TRBV9 and TRBJ2-7; tentatively, D is TRBD2 (5 bases). The V end lost 3 bases, the J end lost 7 bases, and 8 bases lay between the germline ends. The CDR3 has 11 amino acids. Germline V gene data show CDR1 as SGDLS and CDR2 as YYNGEE.

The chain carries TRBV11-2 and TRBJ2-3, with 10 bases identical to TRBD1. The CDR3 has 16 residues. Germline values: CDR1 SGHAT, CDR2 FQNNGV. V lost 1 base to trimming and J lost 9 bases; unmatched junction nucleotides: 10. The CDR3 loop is CASSLGQGASRGTQYF. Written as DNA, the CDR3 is TGTGCCAGCAGCTTAGGACAGGGGGCGTCGAGAGGCACGCAGTATTTT. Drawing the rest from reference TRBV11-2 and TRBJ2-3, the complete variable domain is EAGVAQSPRYKIIEKRQSVAFWCNPISGHATLYWYQQILGQGPKLLIQFQNNGVVDDSQLPKDRFSAERLKGVDSTLKIQPAKLEDSAVYLCASSLGQGASRGTQYFGPGTRLTVL.

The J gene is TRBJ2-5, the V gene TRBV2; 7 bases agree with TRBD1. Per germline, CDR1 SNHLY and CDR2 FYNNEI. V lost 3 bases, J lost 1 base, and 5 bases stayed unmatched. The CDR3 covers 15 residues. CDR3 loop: CASSEVRTGQETQYF. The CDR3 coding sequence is TGTGCCAGCAGTGAGGTCCGGACAGGCCAAGAGACCCAGTACTTC.

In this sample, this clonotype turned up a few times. In DNA form, the CDR3 reads TGTGCCAGCAGTTTCGCCGACTACGAGCAGTACTTC. It yields the protein CASSFADYEQYF. The chain combines TRBV5-6 with TRBJ2-7; D is uncertain. The V gene lost 5 bases and the J gene lost 3 bases, with 9 bases spanning the gap. This CDR3 contains 12 residues. From germline, CDR1 is SGHDT and CDR2 YYEEEE.

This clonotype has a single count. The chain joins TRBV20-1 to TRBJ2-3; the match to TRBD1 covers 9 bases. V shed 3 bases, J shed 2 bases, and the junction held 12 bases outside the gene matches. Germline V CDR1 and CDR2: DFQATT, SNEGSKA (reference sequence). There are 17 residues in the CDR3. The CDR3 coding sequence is TGCAGTGCTAGGGATGGACAGGGGACCGTAGCCACAGATACGCAGTATTTT. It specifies CSARDGQGTVATDTQYF.

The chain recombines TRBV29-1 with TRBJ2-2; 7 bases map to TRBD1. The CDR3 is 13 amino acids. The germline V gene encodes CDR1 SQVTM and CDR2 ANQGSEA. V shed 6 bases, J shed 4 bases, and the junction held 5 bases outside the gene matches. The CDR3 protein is CSVKRQGTGELFF. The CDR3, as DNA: TGCAGCGTGAAACGACAGGGCACCGGGGAGCTGTTTTTT.

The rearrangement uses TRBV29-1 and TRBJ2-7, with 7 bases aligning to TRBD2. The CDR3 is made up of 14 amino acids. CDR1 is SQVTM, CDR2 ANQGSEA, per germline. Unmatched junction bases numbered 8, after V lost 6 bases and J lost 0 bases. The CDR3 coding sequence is TGCAGCGTCGGGGGGTTGACGGCCTCCTACGAGCAGTACTTC. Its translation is CSVGGLTASYEQYF.

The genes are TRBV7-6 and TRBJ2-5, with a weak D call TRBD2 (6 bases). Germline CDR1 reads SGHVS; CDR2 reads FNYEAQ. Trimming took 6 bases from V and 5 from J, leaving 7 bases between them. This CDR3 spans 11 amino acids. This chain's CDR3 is CASREGETQYF. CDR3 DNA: TGTGCCAGCAGGGAGGGGGAGACCCAGTACTTC. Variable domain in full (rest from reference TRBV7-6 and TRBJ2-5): GAGVSQSPRYKVTKRGQDVALRCDPISGHVSLYWYRQALGQGPEFLTYFNYEAQQDKSGLPNDRFSAERPEGSISTLTIQRTEQRDSAMYRCASREGETQYFGPGTRLLVL.

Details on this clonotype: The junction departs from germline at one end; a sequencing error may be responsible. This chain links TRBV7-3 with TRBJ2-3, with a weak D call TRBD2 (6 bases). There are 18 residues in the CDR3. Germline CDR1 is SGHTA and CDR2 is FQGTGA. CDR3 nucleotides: TGTGCCAGCAGCTTAATAGGCGGGGCCGCAGGCCACACAGATACGCAGTTTTTT. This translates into CASSLIGGAAGHTDTQFF.

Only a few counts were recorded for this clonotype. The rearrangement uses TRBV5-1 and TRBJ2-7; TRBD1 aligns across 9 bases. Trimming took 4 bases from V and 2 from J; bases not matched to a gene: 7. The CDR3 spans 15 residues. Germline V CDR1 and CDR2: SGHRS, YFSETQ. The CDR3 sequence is CASSAPGQGTYEQYF. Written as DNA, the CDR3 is TGCGCCAGCAGCGCGCCGGGACAGGGTACCTACGAGCAGTACTTC.

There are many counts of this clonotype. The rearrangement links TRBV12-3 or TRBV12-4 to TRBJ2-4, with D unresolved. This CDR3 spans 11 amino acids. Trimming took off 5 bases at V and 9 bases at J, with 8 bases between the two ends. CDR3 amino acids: CASSGSSIQYF. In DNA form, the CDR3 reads TGTGCCAGCAGTGGGTCAAGCATTCAGTACTTC.

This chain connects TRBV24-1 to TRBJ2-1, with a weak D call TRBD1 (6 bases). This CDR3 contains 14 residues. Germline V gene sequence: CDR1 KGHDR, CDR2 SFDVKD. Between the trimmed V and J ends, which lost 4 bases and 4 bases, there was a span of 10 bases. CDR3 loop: CATSEAGVYNEQFF. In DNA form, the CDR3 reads TGTGCCACCAGTGAGGCAGGGGTGTACAATGAGCAGTTCTTC.

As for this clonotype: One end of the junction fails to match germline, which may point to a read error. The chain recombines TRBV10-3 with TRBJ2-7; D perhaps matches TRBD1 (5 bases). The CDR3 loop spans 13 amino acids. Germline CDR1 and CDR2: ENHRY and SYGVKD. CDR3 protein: CASSSGRSYEQYF. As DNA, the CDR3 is TGTGCCAGCAGTTCAGGGCGCTCCTACGAGCAGTACTTC.

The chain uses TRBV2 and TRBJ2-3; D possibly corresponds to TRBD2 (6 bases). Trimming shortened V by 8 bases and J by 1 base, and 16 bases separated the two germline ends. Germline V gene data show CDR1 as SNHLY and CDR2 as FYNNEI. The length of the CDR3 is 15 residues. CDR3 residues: CASPTGTVRTDTQYF. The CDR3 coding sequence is TGTGCCAGCCCGACTGGGACTGTCCGCACAGATACGCAGTATTTT.

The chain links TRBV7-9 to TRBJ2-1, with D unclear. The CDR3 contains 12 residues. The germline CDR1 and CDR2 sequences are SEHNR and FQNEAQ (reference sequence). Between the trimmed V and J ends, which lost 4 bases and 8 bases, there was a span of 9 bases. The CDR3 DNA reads TGTGCCAGCAGCTCTGGCCGGGATGAGCAGTTCTTC. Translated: CASSSGRDEQFF.

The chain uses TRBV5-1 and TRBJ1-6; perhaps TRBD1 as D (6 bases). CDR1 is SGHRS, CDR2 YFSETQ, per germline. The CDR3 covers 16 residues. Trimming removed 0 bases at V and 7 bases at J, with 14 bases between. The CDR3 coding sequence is TGCGCCAGCAGCTTGGCCGTAAGGGGGGGAAATTCACCCCTCCACTTT. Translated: CASSLAVRGGNSPLHF. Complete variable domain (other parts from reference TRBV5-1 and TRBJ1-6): KAGVTQTPRYLIKTRGQQVTLSCSPISGHRSVSWYQQTPGQGLQFLFEYFSETQRNKGNFPGRFSGRQFSNSRSEMNVSTLELGDSALYLCASSLAVRGGNSPLHFGNGTRLTVT.

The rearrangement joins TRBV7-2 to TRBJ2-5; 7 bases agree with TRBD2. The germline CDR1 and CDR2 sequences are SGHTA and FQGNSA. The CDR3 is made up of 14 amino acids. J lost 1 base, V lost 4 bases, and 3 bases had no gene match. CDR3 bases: TGTGCCAGCAGCTCGAGCGGGACCCAAGAGACCCAGTACTTC. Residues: CASSSSGTQETQYF.

The CDR3 DNA reads TGTGCCAGTAGTAAGGCAGGAATGATGGACACTGAAGCTTTCTTT. Encoded protein: CASSKAGMMDTEAFF. This sequence joins TRBV19 and TRBJ1-1; D uncertain. This CDR3 is 15 amino acids long. Germline V lookup: CDR1 LNHDA, CDR2 SQIVND (reference sequence). Trimming took off 4 bases at V and 3 bases at J, with 15 bases between the two ends.

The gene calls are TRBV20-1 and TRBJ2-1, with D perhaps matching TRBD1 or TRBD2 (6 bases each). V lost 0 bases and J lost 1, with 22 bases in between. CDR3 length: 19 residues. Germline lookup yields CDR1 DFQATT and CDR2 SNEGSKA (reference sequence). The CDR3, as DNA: TGCAGTGCTAGAGATCTTGCGGGACAAGAGGGGAGTTCCTACAATGAGCAGTTCTTC. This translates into CSARDLAGQEGSSYNEQFF.

CDR3 amino acids: CASSFFGDTQYF. The CDR3, as DNA: TGTGCCAGCAGCTTTTTTGGGGATACGCAGTATTTT. The chain couples TRBV7-9 to TRBJ2-3, with no clear D. Trimming removed 3 bases from V and 6 bases from J, with 7 bases in between. Germline CDR1 and CDR2: SEHNR and FQNEAQ (reference sequence). This CDR3 has 12 amino acids.

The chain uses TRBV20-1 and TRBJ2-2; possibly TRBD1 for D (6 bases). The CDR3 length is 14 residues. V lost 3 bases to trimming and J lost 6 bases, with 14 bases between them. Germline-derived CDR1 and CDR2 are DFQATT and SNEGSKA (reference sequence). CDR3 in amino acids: CSARDTGTPGELFF. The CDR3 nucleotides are TGCAGTGCTAGGGATACAGGGACCCCCGGGGAGCTGTTTTTT.

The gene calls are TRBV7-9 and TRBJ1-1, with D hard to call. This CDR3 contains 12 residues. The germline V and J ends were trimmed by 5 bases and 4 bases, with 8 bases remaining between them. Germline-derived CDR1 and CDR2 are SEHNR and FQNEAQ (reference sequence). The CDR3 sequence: CASSHLSTEAFF. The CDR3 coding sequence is TGTGCCAGCAGCCACTTAAGCACTGAAGCTTTCTTT.

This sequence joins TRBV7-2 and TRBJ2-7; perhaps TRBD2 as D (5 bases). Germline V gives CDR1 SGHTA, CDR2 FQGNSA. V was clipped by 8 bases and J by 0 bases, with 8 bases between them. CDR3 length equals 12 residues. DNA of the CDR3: TGTGCCAGCCGGGGTAGCTCCTACGAGCAGTACTTC. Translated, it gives CASRGSSYEQYF.

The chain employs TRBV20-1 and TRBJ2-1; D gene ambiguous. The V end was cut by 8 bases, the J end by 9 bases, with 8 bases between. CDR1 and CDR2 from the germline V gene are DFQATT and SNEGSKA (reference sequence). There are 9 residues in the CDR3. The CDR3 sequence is CSPLIEQFF. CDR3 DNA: TGCAGTCCTCTGATTGAGCAGTTCTTC.

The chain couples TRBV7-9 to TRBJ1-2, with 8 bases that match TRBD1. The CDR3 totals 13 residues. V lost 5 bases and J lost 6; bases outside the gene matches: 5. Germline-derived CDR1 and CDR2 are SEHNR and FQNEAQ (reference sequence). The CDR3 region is CASSIDRGNGYTF. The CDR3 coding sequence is TGTGCCAGCAGCATCGACAGGGGAAATGGCTACACCTTC. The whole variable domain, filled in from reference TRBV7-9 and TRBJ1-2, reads DTGVSQNPRHKITKRGQNVTFRCDPISEHNRLYWYRQTLGQGPEFLTYFQNEAQLEKSRLLSDRFSAERPKGSFSTLEIQRTEQGDSAMYLCASSIDRGNGYTFGSGTRLTVV.

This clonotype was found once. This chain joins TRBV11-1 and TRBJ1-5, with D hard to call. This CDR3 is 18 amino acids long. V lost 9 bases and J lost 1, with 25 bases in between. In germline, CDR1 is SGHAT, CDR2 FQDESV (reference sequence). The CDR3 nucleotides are TGTGCCAGGGCGGACCGCCGTTGGAACTGGGTAAGCAATCAGCCCCAGCATTTT. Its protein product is CARADRRWNWVSNQPQHF.